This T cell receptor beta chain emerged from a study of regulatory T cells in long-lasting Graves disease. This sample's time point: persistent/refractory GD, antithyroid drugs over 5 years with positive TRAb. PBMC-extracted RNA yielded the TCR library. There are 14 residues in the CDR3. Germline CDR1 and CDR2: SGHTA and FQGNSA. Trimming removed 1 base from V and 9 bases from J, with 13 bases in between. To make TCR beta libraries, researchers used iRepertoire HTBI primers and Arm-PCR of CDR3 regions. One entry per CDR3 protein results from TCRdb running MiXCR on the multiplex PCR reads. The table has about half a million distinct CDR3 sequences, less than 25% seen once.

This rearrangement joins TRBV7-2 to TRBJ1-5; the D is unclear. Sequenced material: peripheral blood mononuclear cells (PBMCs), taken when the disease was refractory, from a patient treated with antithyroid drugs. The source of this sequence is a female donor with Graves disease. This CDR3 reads CASSLVSGVRPQHF. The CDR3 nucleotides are TGTGCCAGCAGCTTAGTGTCCGGGGTCCGGCCCCAGCATTTT.